This T cell receptor (beta chain) was obtained from a study of blood T cell repertoires in COVID-19. Study overall: The samples span acute and convalescent COVID-19 from the United States, Italy and Spain. Sample material is recorded as cDNA or gDNA derived from T cells, B-cell-depleted T cells, or PBMCs.

In the source study's methods: Amplification of reference gene primers was used by the study to estimate nucleated cell counts. The repertoire was sequenced with immunoSEQ multiplex PCR; TCRdb's copy has only in-frame clones and lacks some. The V and J calls and clone size were taken over from that table, and D and trimming were inferred from the DNA. The table includes 140,000 to 150,000 clones, 70% to 90% detected once. CDR3 length equals 22 residues. Germline values: CDR1 SGHTA, CDR2 FQGTGA. Between the trimmed V and J ends, which lost 4 bases and 5 bases, there was a span of 35 bases. This TCR was recovered from a man between 60 and 75 years old with active or convalescent COVID-19. The rearrangement joins TRBV7-3 to TRBJ2-2, with a tentative D call TRBD2 (9 bases). The sequenced sample consisted of peripheral blood. The CDR3, as DNA: TGTGCCAGCAGCTCTCGGGCAGGGGGCTTTTCTAGCGGGGCCAAGGGGACCGGGGAGCTGTTTTTT. It specifies CASSSRAGGFSSGAKGTGELFF.